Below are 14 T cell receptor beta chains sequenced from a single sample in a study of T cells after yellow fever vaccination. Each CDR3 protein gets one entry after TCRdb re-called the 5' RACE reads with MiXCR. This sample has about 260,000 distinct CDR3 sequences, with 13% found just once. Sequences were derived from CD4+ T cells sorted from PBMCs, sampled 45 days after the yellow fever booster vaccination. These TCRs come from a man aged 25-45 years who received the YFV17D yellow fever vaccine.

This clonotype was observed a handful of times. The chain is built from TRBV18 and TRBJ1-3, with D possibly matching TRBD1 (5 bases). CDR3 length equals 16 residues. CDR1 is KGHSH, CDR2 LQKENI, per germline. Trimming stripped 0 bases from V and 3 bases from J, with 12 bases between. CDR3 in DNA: TGTGCCAGCTCACCACCGTCCAGGGCCGATGGAAACACCATATATTTT. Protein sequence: CASSPPSRADGNTIYF.

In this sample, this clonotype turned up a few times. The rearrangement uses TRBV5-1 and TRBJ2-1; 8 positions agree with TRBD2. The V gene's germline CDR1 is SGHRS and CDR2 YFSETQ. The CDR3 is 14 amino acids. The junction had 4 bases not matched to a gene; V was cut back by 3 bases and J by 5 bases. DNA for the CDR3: TGCGCCAGCAGCTCGAGACTAGCGAACAATGAGCAGTTCTTC. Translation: CASSSRLANNEQFF.

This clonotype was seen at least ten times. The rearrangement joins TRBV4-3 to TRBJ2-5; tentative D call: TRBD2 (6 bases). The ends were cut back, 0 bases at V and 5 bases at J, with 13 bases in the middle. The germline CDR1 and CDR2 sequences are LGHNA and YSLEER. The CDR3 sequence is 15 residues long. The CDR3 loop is CASSQDTGGPETQYF. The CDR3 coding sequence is TGCGCCAGCAGCCAAGATACAGGAGGGCCGGAGACCCAGTACTTC.

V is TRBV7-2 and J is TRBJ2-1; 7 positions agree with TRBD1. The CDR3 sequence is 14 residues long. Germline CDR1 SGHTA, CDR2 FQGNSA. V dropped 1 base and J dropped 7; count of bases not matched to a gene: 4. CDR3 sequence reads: CASSLVQGPNEQFF. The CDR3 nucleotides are TGTGCCAGCAGCTTAGTACAGGGGCCGAATGAGCAGTTCTTC. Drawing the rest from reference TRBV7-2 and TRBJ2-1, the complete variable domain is GAGVSQSPSNKVTEKGKDVELRCDPISGHTALYWYRQSLGQGLEFLIYFQGNSAPDKSGLPSDRFSAERTGGSVSTLTIQRTQQEDSAVYLCASSLVQGPNEQFFGPGTRLTVL.

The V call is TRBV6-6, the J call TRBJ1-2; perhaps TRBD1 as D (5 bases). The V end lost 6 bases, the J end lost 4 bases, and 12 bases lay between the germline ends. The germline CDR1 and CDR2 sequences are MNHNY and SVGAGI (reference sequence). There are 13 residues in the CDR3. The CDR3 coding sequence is TGTGCCAGCAGCTTGGGGGGTTTCTATGGCTACACCTTC. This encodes CASSLGGFYGYTF.

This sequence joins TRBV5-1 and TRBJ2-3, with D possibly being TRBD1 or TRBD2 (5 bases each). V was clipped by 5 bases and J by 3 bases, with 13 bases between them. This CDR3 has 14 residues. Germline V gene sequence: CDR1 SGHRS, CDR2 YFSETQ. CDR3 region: CASRKPGPTDTQYF. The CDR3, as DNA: TGCGCCAGCAGAAAGCCGGGACCGACAGATACGCAGTATTTT. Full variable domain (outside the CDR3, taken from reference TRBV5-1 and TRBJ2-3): KAGVTQTPRYLIKTRGQQVTLSCSPISGHRSVSWYQQTPGQGLQFLFEYFSETQRNKGNFPGRFSGRQFSNSRSEMNVSTLELGDSALYLCASRKPGPTDTQYFGPGTRLTVL.

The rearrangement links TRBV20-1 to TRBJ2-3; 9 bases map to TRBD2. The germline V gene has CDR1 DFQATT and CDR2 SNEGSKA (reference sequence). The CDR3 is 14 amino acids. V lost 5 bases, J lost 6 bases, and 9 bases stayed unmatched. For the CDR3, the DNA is TGCAGTGCTGTTAGCGGGAGCGTTAAGGATACGCAGTATTTT. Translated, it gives CSAVSGSVKDTQYF.

The chain's CDR3 is CASSLQRGSTDTQYF. In DNA, the CDR3 is TGTGCCAGCAGTTTACAGCGGGGGAGCACAGATACGCAGTATTTT. J is TRBJ2-3 and V is TRBV27, with TRBD2 matching 8 bases. V shed 2 bases, J shed 0 bases, and the junction held 1 base outside the gene matches. The germline CDR1 and CDR2 sequences are MNHEY and SMNVEV (reference sequence). This CDR3 region has 15 residues.

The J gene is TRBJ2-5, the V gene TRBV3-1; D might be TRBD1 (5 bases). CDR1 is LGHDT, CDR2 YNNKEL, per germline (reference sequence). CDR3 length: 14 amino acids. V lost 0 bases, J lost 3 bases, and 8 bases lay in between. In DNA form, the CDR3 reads TGTGCCAGCAGCCAAGAGCCAGGGAAAGAGACCCAGTACTTC. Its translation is CASSQEPGKETQYF.

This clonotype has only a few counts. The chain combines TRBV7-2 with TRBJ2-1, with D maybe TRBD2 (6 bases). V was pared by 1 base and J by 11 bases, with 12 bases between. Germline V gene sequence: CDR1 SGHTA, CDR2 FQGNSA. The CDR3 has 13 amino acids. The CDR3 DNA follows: TGTGCCAGCAGCTTAGTTGGGGGAGGTCAGCAGTTCTTC. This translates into CASSLVGGGQQFF. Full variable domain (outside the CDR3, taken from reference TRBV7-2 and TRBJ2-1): GAGVSQSPSNKVTEKGKDVELRCDPISGHTALYWYRQSLGQGLEFLIYFQGNSAPDKSGLPSDRFSAERTGGSVSTLTIQRTQQEDSAVYLCASSLVGGGQQFFGPGTRLTVL.

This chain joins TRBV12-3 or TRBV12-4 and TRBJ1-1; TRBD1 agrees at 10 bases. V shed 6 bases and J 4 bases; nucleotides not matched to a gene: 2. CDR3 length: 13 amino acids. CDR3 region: CASRGQGGTEAFF. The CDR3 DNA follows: TGTGCCAGCAGAGGACAGGGGGGCACTGAAGCTTTCTTT.

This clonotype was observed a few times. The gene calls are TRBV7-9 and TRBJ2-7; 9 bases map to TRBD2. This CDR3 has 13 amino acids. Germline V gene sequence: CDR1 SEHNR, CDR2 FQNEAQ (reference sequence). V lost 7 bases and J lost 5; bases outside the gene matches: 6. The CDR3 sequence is CASNLAGQHEQYF. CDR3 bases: TGTGCCAGCAACCTAGCGGGACAGCACGAGCAGTACTTC.

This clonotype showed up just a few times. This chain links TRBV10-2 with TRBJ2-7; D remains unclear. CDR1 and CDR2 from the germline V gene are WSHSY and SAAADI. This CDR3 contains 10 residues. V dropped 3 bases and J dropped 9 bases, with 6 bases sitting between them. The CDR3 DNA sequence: TGCGCCAGCAGTGAAGTGGGGCAGTACTTC. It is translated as CASSEVGQYF.

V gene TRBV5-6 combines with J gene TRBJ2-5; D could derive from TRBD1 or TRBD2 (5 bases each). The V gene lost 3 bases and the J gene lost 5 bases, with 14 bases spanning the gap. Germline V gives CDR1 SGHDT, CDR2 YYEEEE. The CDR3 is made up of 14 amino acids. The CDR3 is CASSSTGRRETQYF. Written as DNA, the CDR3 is TGTGCCAGCAGCTCTACGGGGCGGCGGGAGACCCAGTACTTC.